The 25 T cell receptor beta chains reported below all come from one sample, sequenced in a study of CD8 T cells in ankylosing spondylitis. These receptors' antigens are unknown. Study results and limitations: It appeared that ankylosing spondylitis blood was characterized by a TCR beta motif of about eight highly homologous variants.

From the 5' RACE reads, TCRdb called clonotypes with MiXCR, one entry per CDR3 protein. Here the sample spans about 700,000 distinct CDR3 sequences, around 19% being singletons. The source material was blood, either unsorted or a sorted T cell fraction (not recorded which). These receptors were collected from a male donor with ankylosing spondylitis.

This clonotype has just a few counts. The genes are TRBV29-1 and TRBJ2-1; TRBD1 agrees at 7 bases. From germline, CDR1 is SQVTM and CDR2 ANQGSEA. V lost 7 bases, J lost 4 bases, and 13 bases stayed unmatched. This CDR3 contains 15 residues. In nucleotides, the CDR3 is TGCAGCGGGTTACCAGGAGAGGGGGCATACAATGAGCAGTTCTTC. As protein: CSGLPGEGAYNEQFF.

The chain couples TRBV27 to TRBJ2-3, with D unresolved. Germline V gives CDR1 MNHEY, CDR2 SMNVEV (reference sequence). The CDR3 length is 15 residues. Trimming stripped 1 base from V and 0 bases from J, with 8 bases between. The CDR3 reads CASSLFTESTDTQYF. The CDR3 DNA reads TGTGCCAGCAGTTTATTCACAGAGAGCACAGATACGCAGTATTTT.

The table lists this clonotype with a few counts. This rearrangement joins TRBV10-3 to TRBJ2-3; TRBD2 aligns across 8 bases. V shed 3 bases and J 0 bases; nucleotides not matched to a gene: 5. The CDR3 length is 16 residues. CDR1 ENHRY and CDR2 SYGVKD come from the germline V gene. In DNA, the CDR3 is TGTGCCATCAGTGATTCTAGCGGGCCCAGCACAGATACGCAGTATTTT. Translation gives CAISDSSGPSTDTQYF.

This clonotype was observed at least ten times. The rearrangement uses TRBV11-2 and TRBJ2-5; D not resolved. The V and J ends lost 5 bases and 2 bases respectively, with 6 bases between them. The CDR3 has 12 residues. Germline V gene sequence: CDR1 SGHAT, CDR2 FQNNGV. The CDR3 coding sequence is TGTGCCAGCAGCCCCCCGCAAGAGACCCAGTACTTC. Its translation: CASSPPQETQYF. Complete variable domain (other parts from reference TRBV11-2 and TRBJ2-5): EAGVAQSPRYKIIEKRQSVAFWCNPISGHATLYWYQQILGQGPKLLIQFQNNGVVDDSQLPKDRFSAERLKGVDSTLKIQPAKLEDSAVYLCASSPPQETQYFGPGTRLLVL.

This clonotype was seen more than once but under ten times. The chain employs TRBV18 and TRBJ1-1; D remains unclear. V was pared by 4 bases and J by 4 bases, with 16 bases between. Germline CDR1 KGHSH, CDR2 LQKENI. The CDR3 runs to 15 residues. CDR3 in amino acids: CASSRLAGSFTEAFF. The CDR3 nucleotides are TGTGCCAGCTCACGTCTGGCGGGCAGTTTCACTGAAGCTTTCTTT.

This rearrangement joins TRBV2 to TRBJ2-5; D is unresolved. This CDR3 is 13 amino acids long. V lost 2 bases to trimming and J lost 7 bases, with 11 bases between them. CDR1 and CDR2 from the germline V gene are SNHLY and FYNNEI. Written as DNA, the CDR3 is TGTGCCAGCAGTGAACCCATCCGCCCGACCCAGTACTTC. Protein product: CASSEPIRPTQYF.

The CDR3, as DNA: TGCAGTGCTAGAGCCGGGGGACAGGCTTACAATCAGCCCCAGCATTTT. Translated, it gives CSARAGGQAYNQPQHF. The genes are TRBV20-1 and TRBJ1-5; 8 nucleotides align to TRBD1. The trim removed 1 base at V and 3 bases at J, leaving 8 bases unmatched. Germline V lookup: CDR1 DFQATT, CDR2 SNEGSKA (reference sequence). The CDR3 runs 16 residues.

This clonotype has a handful of counts. The rearrangement uses TRBV20-1 and TRBJ2-7, with D maybe TRBD1 (5 bases). Germline V gene sequence: CDR1 DFQATT, CDR2 SNEGSKA (reference sequence). Deletions cut 4 bases from V and 0 bases from J, with 7 bases between. This CDR3 has 12 amino acids. This chain's CDR3 is CSATDSSYEQYF. The CDR3 region has the DNA TGCAGTGCTACCGACAGCTCCTACGAGCAGTACTTC.

The rearrangement uses TRBV5-1 and TRBJ2-7; 16 nucleotides align to TRBD2. Looked up from germline, CDR1 is SGHRS and CDR2 is YFSETQ. The ends lost 4 bases at V and 4 bases at J; junction bases unmatched: 5. The CDR3 runs to 16 residues. The CDR3 coding sequence is TGCGCCAGCAGCCCGGGACTAGCGGGGGGGCGGTACGAGCAGTACTTC. It is translated as CASSPGLAGGRYEQYF.

The CDR3 DNA reads as TGTGCCAGCAGTGAGACAGGGGGCAAGTTGGATGGCTACACCTTC. This translates into CASSETGGKLDGYTF. The V gene is TRBV6-1, the J gene TRBJ1-2; 10 bases fit TRBD1. Germline loops: CDR1 MNHNS, CDR2 SASEGT. V was pared by 3 bases and J by 6 bases, with 7 bases of the junction left unmatched. This CDR3 is built from 15 residues.

The chain has TRBV20-1 and TRBJ2-7; 7 nucleotides match TRBD2. The trim removed 1 base at V and 2 bases at J, leaving 8 bases unmatched. The CDR3 spans 15 residues. Germline loops: CDR1 DFQATT, CDR2 SNEGSKA (reference sequence). CDR3 bases: TGCAGTGCTAGAGCACACGGGGGGATGACCTACGAGCAGTACTTC. As protein: CSARAHGGMTYEQYF.

V gene TRBV9 combines with J gene TRBJ2-5, with a possible D match to TRBD2 (5 bases). Per the germline V gene, CDR1 is SGDLS and CDR2 is YYNGEE. V lost 1 base and J 2 bases, leaving 15 bases between the germline ends. The CDR3 covers 16 residues. CDR3 loop: CASSVRPQTIQETQYF. The CDR3 DNA reads TGTGCCAGCAGCGTAAGACCCCAGACTATACAAGAGACCCAGTACTTC.

This clonotype has more than one count but fewer than ten. The chain has TRBV27 and TRBJ2-1, with 12 positions matching TRBD2. CDR3 size: 17 residues. V lost 6 bases to trimming and J lost 7 bases; unmatched junction nucleotides: 13. The V gene's germline CDR1 is MNHEY and CDR2 SMNVEV (reference sequence). The CDR3, as DNA: TGTGCCAGCAGCCTCGTCCCGGGACTAGCGGGTGGTAATGAGCAGTTCTTC. Translation gives CASSLVPGLAGGNEQFF.

This clonotype turned up a few times. This chain joins TRBV20-1 and TRBJ2-3, with a tentative D call TRBD1 (5 bases). Germline V gene lookup returns CDR1 DFQATT and CDR2 SNEGSKA (reference sequence). This CDR3 region has 14 residues. Trimming pared 3 bases from V and 1 base from J, leaving 11 bases between. DNA for the CDR3: TGCAGTGCTAGTCAGGGCGGAGGCACAGATACGCAGTATTTT. It yields the protein CSASQGGGTDTQYF.

The chain has TRBV12-3 or TRBV12-4 and TRBJ1-1; no clear D. Trimming took off 6 bases at V and 11 bases at J, with 22 bases between the two ends. This CDR3 has 14 amino acids. CDR3 DNA sequence: TGTGCCAGCAGGCCGTCGGGCAGGCCGGCGTTGGCTTTCTTT. It translates to CASRPSGRPALAFF.

J is TRBJ2-3 and V is TRBV12-3 or TRBV12-4; 13 nucleotides align to TRBD2. CDR3 length equals 16 residues. V shed 6 bases and J 4 bases; nucleotides not matched to a gene: 7. The CDR3 DNA reads TGTGCCAGCAGACCGACTAGCGGGGGGCCCGCAGATACGCAGTATTTT. This sequence encodes CASRPTSGGPADTQYF.

This clonotype has a handful of counts. V is TRBV12-3 or TRBV12-4 and J is TRBJ1-1; D remains unclear. The CDR3 is 13 residues long. Trimming took off 4 bases at V and 0 bases at J, with 6 bases between the two ends. The CDR3 loop is CASSSRMNTEAFF. In nucleotides, the CDR3 is TGTGCCAGCAGTTCACGAATGAACACTGAAGCTTTCTTT.

This clonotype occurred a few times. The chain joins TRBV7-9 to TRBJ1-2; 8 bases map to TRBD1. The V segment lost 5 bases and the J segment 6 bases; nucleotides outside the gene matches: 17. The CDR3 extends over 17 amino acids. Germline-derived CDR1 and CDR2 are SEHNR and FQNEAQ (reference sequence). CDR3 bases: TGTGCCAGCAGCGATACGACCGCTGGACAGGGCGGGGATGGCTACACCTTC. Its translation is CASSDTTAGQGGDGYTF. The entire variable domain, with the rest obtained from reference TRBV7-9 and TRBJ1-2, is as follows: DTGVSQNPRHKITKRGQNVTFRCDPISEHNRLYWYRQTLGQGPEFLTYFQNEAQLEKSRLLSDRFSAERPKGSFSTLEIQRTEQGDSAMYLCASSDTTAGQGGDGYTFGSGTRLTVV.

The J gene is TRBJ2-7, the V gene TRBV12-3 or TRBV12-4; unclear D gene. Trimming took 3 bases from V and 3 from J, leaving 12 bases between them. The CDR3 is made up of 14 amino acids. The CDR3 coding sequence is TGTGCCAGCAGTTTCGAACCCTCAAACTACGAGCAGTACTTC. Amino acids: CASSFEPSNYEQYF.

This clonotype has just a few counts. This rearrangement joins TRBV6-5 to TRBJ1-2, with no clear D. V lost 2 bases to trimming and J lost 7 bases, with 11 bases between them. This CDR3 region has 13 residues. Germline assignment: CDR1 MNHEY and CDR2 SVGAGI. The CDR3 DNA reads as TGTGCCAGCAGTTACGGTCTGGCGGCTGGCTACACCTTC. This translates into CASSYGLAAGYTF.

This clonotype was counted between two and nine times. The rearrangement joins TRBV10-3 to TRBJ2-7; either TRBD1 or TRBD2 may fit D (5 bases each). CDR1 is ENHRY, CDR2 SYGVKD, per germline. V shed 6 bases and J shed 7 bases, with 16 bases lying between them. The CDR3 covers 13 residues. The CDR3 loop reads CAIRGEGEREQYF. DNA for the CDR3: TGTGCCATCAGGGGGGAAGGGGAGAGGGAGCAGTACTTC.

The chain combines TRBV12-3 or TRBV12-4 with TRBJ2-7; 8 nucleotides agree with TRBD1. V was clipped by 7 bases and J by 5 bases; unmatched bases: 4. This CDR3 comprises 12 residues. CDR3 in DNA: TGTGCCAGCATGACAGGGGAGGACGAGCAGTACTTC. Encoded protein: CASMTGEDEQYF.

The table lists this clonotype with a few counts. The chain links TRBV6-5 to TRBJ1-5; possible D gene TRBD1, 6 bases. The V end lost 0 bases, the J end lost 4 bases, and 10 bases lay between the germline ends. This CDR3 spans 15 amino acids. From germline, CDR1 is MNHEY and CDR2 SVGAGI. The CDR3 DNA reads TGTGCCAGCAGTTACTCGGGACACGGGAATCAGCCCCAGCATTTT. Protein product: CASSYSGHGNQPQHF.

This chain uses TRBV20-1 with TRBJ1-1; no definite D call. The CDR3 length is 13 residues. Germline values: CDR1 DFQATT, CDR2 SNEGSKA (reference sequence). Trimming removed 1 base at V and 5 bases at J, with 11 bases between. In DNA form, the CDR3 reads TGCAGTGCTAGAGTTACGGGAAGGACTGAAGCTTTCTTT. Its translation: CSARVTGRTEAFF.

This clonotype was picked up a small number of times. This chain connects TRBV5-1 to TRBJ2-3; D is possibly TRBD1 (5 bases). The CDR3 contains 16 residues. Germline CDR1 SGHRS, CDR2 YFSETQ. Trimming took off 4 bases at V and 1 base at J, with 16 bases between the two ends. Here the CDR3 reads CASSPTPKQGTDTQYF. The CDR3 DNA follows: TGCGCCAGCAGCCCAACCCCTAAACAGGGCACAGATACGCAGTATTTT. Variable domain in full (rest from reference TRBV5-1 and TRBJ2-3): KAGVTQTPRYLIKTRGQQVTLSCSPISGHRSVSWYQQTPGQGLQFLFEYFSETQRNKGNFPGRFSGRQFSNSRSEMNVSTLELGDSALYLCASSPTPKQGTDTQYFGPGTRLTVL.